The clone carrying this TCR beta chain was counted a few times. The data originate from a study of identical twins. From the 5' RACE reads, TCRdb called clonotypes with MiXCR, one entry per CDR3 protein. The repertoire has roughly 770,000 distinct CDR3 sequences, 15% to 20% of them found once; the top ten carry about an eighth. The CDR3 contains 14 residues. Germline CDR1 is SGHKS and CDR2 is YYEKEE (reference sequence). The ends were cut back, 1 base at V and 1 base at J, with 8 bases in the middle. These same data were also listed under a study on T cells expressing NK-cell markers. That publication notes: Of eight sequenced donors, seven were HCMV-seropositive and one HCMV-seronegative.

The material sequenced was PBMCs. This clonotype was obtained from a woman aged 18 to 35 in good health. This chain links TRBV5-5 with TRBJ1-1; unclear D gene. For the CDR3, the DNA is TGTGCCAGCAGCTTGTACTGGGCGAACACTGAAGCTTTCTTT. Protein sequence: CASSLYWANTEAFF.